This record looks at one T cell receptor (beta chain) sequence and its context. This table comes from immunoSEQ multiplex PCR, and its TCRdb copy is limited to in-frame clones, with some not included. Of roughly 2.4 million clones listed, approximately 94% are singletons. Germline CDR1 reads MDHEN; CDR2 reads SYDVKM. The length of the CDR3 is 14 residues. V was shortened by 7 bases and J by 3 bases, with 16 bases between the two germline ends. This record comes from a study of shared clonotypes between healthy human individuals. This sequence originates from a man aged 18 to 30 in good health. Sequencing was done on a sample of naive CD4+ T cells sorted from blood. Sample subset: CD45RA+ positively selected. This chain connects TRBV28 to TRBJ2-7; D gene uncertain. DNA of the CDR3: TGTGCCAGCACCCAGAGCACTTCAAGCTACGAGCAGTACTTC. It translates to CASTQSTSSYEQYF.